This T cell receptor beta chain was recorded in a study of human versus mouse CDR3 diversity and MHC coevolution. Data came from immunoSEQ multiplex PCR; TCRdb stores just in-frame clones and leaves some out. The repertoire holds fewer than 80,000 clones, with 80% to 95% as singletons. The CDR3 runs 16 residues. The germline V gene has CDR1 SEHNR and CDR2 FQNEAQ (reference sequence). With 1 base removed from V and 6 bases from J, the gap between germline ends came to 15 bases. The genes are TRBV7-9 and TRBJ1-4, with D unclear. The sequenced material came from naive CD4+ T cells from blood. Subset of the sample: CD45RO-negative CD62L-positive naive CD4 T cells. This receptor was identified in a person aged 30-70 years in good health. The CDR3 nucleotides read TGTGCCAGCAGCTTAGGGCTGGGCAGGCACTATGAAAAACTGTTTTTT. It codes for CASSLGLGRHYEKLFF.